This T cell receptor (beta chain) was obtained from a study of a mutant IDH1 vaccine in newly diagnosed glioma. Concerning this clone: What it binds is not known.

Trimming left V 0 bases short and J 1 base short, with 10 bases between. Germline loops: CDR1 KGHSH, CDR2 LQKENI. The CDR3 has 16 amino acids. Documented time point: week 35, safety follow-up. One vaccine dose held 300 ug of mutant IDH1 20-mer peptide and came with topical imiquimod. There were eight vaccinations for patients, given in weeks 1, 3, 5, 7, 11, 15, 19 and 23. TCRdb keeps only in-frame clones here, not all; method: immunoSEQ multiplex PCR. The data hold 29,000 or so clones, with around three quarters observed a single time. The V and J genes are TRBV18 and TRBJ2-4; D is unresolved. The sequencing used PBMCs, collected from a glioma patient whose treatment included an IDH1 peptide vaccine. The sequence derives from a man in his fifties with glioma. The CDR3 region is CASSPPQTMAKNIQYF. The CDR3 DNA reads as TGTGCCAGCTCACCACCCCAAACCATGGCCAAAAACATTCAGTACTTC.